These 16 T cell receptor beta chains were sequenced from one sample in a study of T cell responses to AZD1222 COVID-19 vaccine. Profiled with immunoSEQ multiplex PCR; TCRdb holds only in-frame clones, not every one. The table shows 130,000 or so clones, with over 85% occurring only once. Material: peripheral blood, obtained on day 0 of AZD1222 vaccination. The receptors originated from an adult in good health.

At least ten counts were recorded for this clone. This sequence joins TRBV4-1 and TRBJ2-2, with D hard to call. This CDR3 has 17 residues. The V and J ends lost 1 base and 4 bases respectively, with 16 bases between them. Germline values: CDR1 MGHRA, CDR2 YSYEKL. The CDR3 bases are TGCGCCAGCAGCCAAGTTCCCCCTCCGATATCCACCGGGGAGCTGTTTTTT. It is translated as CASSQVPPPISTGELFF.

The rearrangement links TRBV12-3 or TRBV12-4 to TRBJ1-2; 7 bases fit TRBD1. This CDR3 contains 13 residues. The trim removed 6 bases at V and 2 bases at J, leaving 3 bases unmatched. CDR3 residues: CASRKQGNYGYTF. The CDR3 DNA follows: TGTGCCAGCAGGAAACAGGGGAACTATGGCTACACCTTC.

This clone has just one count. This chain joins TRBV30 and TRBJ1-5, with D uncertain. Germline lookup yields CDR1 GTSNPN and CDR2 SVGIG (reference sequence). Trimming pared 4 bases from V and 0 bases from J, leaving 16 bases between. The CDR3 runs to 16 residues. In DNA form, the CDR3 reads TGTGCCTGGAATGGAGGCGGATCGGATAGCAATCAGCCCCAGCATTTT. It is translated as CAWNGGGSDSNQPQHF.

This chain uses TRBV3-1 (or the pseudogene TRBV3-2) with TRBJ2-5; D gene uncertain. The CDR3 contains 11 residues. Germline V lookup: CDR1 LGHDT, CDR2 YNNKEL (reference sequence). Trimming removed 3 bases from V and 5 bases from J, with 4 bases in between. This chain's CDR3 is CASSQSETQYF. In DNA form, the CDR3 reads TGTGCCAGCAGCCAGTCGGAGACCCAGTACTTC.

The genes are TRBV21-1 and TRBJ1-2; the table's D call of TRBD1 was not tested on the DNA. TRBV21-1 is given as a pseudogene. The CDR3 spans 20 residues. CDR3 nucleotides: TGTGCCAGCAGCAAACAAAAAGGGGGACAGGGGGCTTCTCCTAACTATGGCTACACCTTC. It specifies CASSKQKGGQGASPNYGYTF.

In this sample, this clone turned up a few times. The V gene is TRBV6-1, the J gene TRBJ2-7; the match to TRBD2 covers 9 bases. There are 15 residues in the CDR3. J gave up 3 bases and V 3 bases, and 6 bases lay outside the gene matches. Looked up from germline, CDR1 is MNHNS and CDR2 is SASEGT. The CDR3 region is CASSDASGIYYEQYF. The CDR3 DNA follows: TGTGCCAGCAGTGATGCTAGCGGGATCTACTACGAGCAGTACTTC.

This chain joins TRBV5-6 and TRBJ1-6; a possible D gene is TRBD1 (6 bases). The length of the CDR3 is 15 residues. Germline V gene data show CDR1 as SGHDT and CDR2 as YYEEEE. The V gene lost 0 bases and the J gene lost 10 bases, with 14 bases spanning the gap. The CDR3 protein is CASSLERGVRSPLHF. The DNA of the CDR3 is TGTGCCAGCAGCTTGGAGAGGGGGGTGAGATCACCCCTCCACTTT.

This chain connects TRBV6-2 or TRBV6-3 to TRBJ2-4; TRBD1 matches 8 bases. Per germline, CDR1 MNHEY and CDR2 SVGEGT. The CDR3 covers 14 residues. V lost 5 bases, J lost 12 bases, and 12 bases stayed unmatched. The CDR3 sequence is CASSRDRSLATQYF. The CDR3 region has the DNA TGTGCCAGCAGTCGGGACAGGTCCCTCGCCACTCAGTACTTC.

The CDR3 reads CASSGTGLAMETQYF. The CDR3, as DNA: TGTGCCAGCAGCGGGACGGGACTAGCTATGGAGACCCAGTACTTC. The chain recombines TRBV7-9 with TRBJ2-5; 9 positions agree with TRBD2. V trimming: 5 bases; J trimming: 5 bases; junction bases outside the gene matches: 9. This CDR3 spans 15 amino acids. Germline lookup yields CDR1 SEHNR and CDR2 FQNEAQ (reference sequence).

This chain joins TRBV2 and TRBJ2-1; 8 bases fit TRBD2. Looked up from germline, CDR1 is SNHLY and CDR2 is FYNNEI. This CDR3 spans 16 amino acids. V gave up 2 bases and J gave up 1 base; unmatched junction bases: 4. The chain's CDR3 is CASSERASGSYNEQFF. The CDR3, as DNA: TGTGCCAGCAGTGAAAGGGCTAGCGGGTCCTACAATGAGCAGTTCTTC.

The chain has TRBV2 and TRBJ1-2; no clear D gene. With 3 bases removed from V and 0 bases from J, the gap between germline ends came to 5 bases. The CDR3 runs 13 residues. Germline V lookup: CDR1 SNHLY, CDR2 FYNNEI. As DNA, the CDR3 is TGTGCCAGCAGTGAGGGTACTAACTATGGCTACACCTTC. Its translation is CASSEGTNYGYTF.

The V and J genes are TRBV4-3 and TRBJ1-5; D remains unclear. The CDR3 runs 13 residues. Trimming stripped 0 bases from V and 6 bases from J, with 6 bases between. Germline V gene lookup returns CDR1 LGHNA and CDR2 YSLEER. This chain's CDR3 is CASSQDAGQPQHF. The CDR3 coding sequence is TGCGCCAGCAGCCAAGATGCGGGTCAGCCCCAGCATTTT.

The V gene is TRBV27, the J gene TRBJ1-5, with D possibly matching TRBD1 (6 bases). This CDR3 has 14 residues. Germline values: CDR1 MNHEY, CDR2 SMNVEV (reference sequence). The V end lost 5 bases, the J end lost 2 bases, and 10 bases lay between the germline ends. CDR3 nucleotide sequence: TGTGCCAGCAGTCCTAACAGGGGCAATCAGCCCCAGCATTTT. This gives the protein CASSPNRGNQPQHF.

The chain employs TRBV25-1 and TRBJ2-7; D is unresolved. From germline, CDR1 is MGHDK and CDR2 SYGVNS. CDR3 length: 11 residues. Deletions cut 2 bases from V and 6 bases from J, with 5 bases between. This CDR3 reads CASSEMVEQYF. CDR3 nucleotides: TGTGCCAGCAGTGAAATGGTCGAGCAGTACTTC.

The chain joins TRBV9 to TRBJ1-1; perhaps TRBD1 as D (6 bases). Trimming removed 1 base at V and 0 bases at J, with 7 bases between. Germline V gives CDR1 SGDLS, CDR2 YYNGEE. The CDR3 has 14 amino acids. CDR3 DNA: TGTGCCAGCAGCGTAACAGGGCTGAACACTGAAGCTTTCTTT. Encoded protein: CASSVTGLNTEAFF. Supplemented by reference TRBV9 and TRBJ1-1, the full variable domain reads DSGVTQTPKHLITATGQRVTLRCSPRSGDLSVYWYQQSLDQGLQFLIQYYNGEERAKGNILERFSAQQFPDLHSELNLSSLELGDSALYFCASSVTGLNTEAFFGQGTRLTVV.

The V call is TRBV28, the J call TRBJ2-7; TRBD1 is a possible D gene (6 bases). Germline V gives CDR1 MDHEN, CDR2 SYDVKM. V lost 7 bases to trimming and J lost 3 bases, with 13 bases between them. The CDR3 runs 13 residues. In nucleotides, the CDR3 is TGTGCCAGCACCGGGACACCTAGCTACGAGCAGTACTTC. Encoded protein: CASTGTPSYEQYF.